The clone carrying this T cell receptor (beta chain) occurred a few times. The antigen remains undetermined. The second PCR ran roughly 6 to 11 cycles with a sample-barcoded 5' primer and J-beta primers. Using its own MiXCR run on the 5' RACE reads, TCRdb lists one record per CDR3 protein. The sample holds approximately 2,000,000 distinct CDR3 sequences, roughly two fifths seen once. This CDR3 contains 18 residues. In germline, CDR1 is LGHNA, CDR2 YNFKEQ. Trimming removed 1 base from V and 0 bases from J; junction bases left unmatched: 8. The sample belongs to a study of blood T cells in healthy people across ages. About the study: Per every two T cells, about one barcoded beta molecule was captured by template switching. Study results and caveats: Higher diversity and more naive CD4+ cells were features of long-lived donors, compared to aged donors. Estimated diversity, derived from one million T cells, was regarded as an underestimate.

Donors ranged from about 6 to 95 years old and were healthy Caucasians in Russia. This TCR came from a human donor in good health. The genes are TRBV4-2 and TRBJ1-4; 7 bases line up with TRBD1. The sequenced material came from blood. The CDR3 nucleotides read TGTGCCAGCAGCCAAGCCTGGGACAGCCTGACAACTAATGAAAAACTGTTTTTT. This translates into CASSQAWDSLTTNEKLFF.